The clone carrying this T cell receptor (beta chain) was detected many times. This sample was taken from a study of regulatory T cells in long-lasting Graves disease. Germline V gives CDR1 DFQATT, CDR2 SNEGSKA (reference sequence). This CDR3 has 16 residues. V trimming: 0 bases; J trimming: 2 bases; junction bases outside the gene matches: 8. Indicated time point: newly diagnosed GD, antithyroid drugs for less than 3 months. Extracted PBMC RNA gave rise to the TCR library. A volume of about 9.9 milliliters of peripheral blood was collected in EDTA tubes. iRepertoire HTBI primers and Arm-PCR of CDR3 regions built TCR beta libraries. TCRdb reanalysed the multiplex PCR reads using MiXCR and keeps one entry per CDR3 protein. Found here are about 540,000 distinct CDR3 sequences, approximately 13% of them singletons; the top ten hold more than 8.5%. These same records also appear under a second study, on T cells in Graves' hyperthyroidism and ophthalmopathy. In that study: A lack of ophthalmopathy progression within 18 months defined stable Graves' hyperthyroidism.

This chain joins TRBV20-1 and TRBJ2-3, with 7 positions matching TRBD2. The source is a man aged 25-45 years with Graves disease. The specimen was peripheral blood mononuclear cells (PBMCs), collected at new diagnosis, from a patient treated with antithyroid drugs. CDR3 coding DNA: TGCAGTGCTAGAGATCTGCAGCGGGACGTCACAGATACGCAGTATTTT. It yields the protein CSARDLQRDVTDTQYF.